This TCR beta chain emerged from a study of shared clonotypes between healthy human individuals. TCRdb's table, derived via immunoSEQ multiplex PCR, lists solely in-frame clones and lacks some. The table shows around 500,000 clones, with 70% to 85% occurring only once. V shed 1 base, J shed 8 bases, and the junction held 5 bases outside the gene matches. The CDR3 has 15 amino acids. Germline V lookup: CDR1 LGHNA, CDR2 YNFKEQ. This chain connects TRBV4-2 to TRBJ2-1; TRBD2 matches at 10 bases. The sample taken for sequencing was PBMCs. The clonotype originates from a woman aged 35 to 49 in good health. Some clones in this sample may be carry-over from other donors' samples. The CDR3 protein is CASSQGAGGKHEQFF. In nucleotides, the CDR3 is TGTGCCAGCAGCCAAGGAGCGGGAGGGAAGCATGAGCAGTTCTTC.